This T cell receptor beta chain is drawn from a study of response to subunit inactivated influenza vaccine. Germline loops: CDR1 SGHTA, CDR2 FQGNSA. This CDR3 contains 14 residues. V was clipped by 4 bases and J by 5 bases, with 11 bases between them. TCRdb reprocessed the RT-PCR reads with MiXCR, giving one entry per CDR3 protein. In the table there are 450,000 to 700,000 distinct CDR3 sequences, 12% to 15% of which are singletons. This TCR was sampled from a man in his fifties who received an inactivated influenza vaccine. Sample: PBMCs from blood, taken 11 to 12 days after vaccination. The gene calls are TRBV7-2 and TRBJ2-2, with D unclear. CDR3 DNA sequence: TGTGCCAGCAGCTCCCCAACTTTTACCGGGGAGCTGTTTTTT. This gives the protein CASSSPTFTGELFF.